This note documents a single TCR beta chain sequence. The target antigen is unknown. The PCR contained 60 Vbeta and 13 Jbeta primers. Sequenced by immunoSEQ multiplex PCR; TCRdb stores in-frame clones only, minus some. Of more than 90,000 clones in the sample, around 80% were seen once. This sample stems from a study of cytomegalovirus exposure and HLA in healthy donors. Study-level information: The roughly 100 million unique TCR beta sequences, from about 180 million T cells, were found by an earlier analysis. Overall study findings and caveats: V- and J-gene trimming of TCR beta was linked (in a later analysis) to a missense DCLRE1C variant.

Trimming at V came to 0 bases and at J to 2 bases, leaving 4 bases not matched to a gene. The CDR3 loop spans 16 amino acids. Germline values: CDR1 MNHEY, CDR2 SVGAGI. The sample taken for sequencing was PBMCs. The sequence came from a man under 40 in good health and CMV-seropositive. The chain couples TRBV6-5 to TRBJ2-5; TRBD2 matches 9 bases. The CDR3 DNA reads TGTGCCAGCAGTTACTCGGGGCGGGGGGGTCAAGAGACCCAGTACTTC. Its translation is CASSYSGRGGQETQYF.